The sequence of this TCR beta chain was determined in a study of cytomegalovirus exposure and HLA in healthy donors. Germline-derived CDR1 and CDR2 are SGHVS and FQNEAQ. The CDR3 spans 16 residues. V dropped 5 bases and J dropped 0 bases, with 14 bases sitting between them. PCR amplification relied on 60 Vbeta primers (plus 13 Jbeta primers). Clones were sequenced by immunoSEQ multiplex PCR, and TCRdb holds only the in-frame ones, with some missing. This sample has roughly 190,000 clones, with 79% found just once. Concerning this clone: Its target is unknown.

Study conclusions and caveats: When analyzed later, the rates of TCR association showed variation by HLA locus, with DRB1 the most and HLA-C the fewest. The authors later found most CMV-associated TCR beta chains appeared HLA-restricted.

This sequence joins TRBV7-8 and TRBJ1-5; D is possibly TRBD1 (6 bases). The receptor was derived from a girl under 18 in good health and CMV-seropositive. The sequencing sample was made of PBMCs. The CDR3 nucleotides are TGTGCCAGCAGCCGACAGGACAAAGTTAGCAATCAGCCCCAGCATTTT. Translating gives CASSRQDKVSNQPQHF. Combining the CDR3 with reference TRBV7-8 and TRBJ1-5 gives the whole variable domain GAGVSQSPRYKVAKRGQDVALRCDPISGHVSLFWYQQALGQGPEFLTYFQNEAQLDKSGLPSDRFFAERPEGSVSTLKIQRTQQEDSAVYLCASSRQDKVSNQPQHFGDGTRLSIL.